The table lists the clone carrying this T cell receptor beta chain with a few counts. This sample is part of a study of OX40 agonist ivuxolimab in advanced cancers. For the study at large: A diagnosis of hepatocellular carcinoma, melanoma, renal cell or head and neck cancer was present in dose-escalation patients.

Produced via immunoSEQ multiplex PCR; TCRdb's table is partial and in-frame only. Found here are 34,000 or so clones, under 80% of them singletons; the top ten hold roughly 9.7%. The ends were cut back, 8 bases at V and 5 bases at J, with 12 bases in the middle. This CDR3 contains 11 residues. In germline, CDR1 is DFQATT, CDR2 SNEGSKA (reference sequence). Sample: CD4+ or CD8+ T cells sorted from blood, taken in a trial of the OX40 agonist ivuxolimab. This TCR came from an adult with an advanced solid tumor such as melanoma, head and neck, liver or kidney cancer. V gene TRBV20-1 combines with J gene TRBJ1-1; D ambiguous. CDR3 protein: CSPISGTEAFF. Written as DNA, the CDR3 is TGCAGTCCAATATCGGGAACTGAAGCTTTCTTT.